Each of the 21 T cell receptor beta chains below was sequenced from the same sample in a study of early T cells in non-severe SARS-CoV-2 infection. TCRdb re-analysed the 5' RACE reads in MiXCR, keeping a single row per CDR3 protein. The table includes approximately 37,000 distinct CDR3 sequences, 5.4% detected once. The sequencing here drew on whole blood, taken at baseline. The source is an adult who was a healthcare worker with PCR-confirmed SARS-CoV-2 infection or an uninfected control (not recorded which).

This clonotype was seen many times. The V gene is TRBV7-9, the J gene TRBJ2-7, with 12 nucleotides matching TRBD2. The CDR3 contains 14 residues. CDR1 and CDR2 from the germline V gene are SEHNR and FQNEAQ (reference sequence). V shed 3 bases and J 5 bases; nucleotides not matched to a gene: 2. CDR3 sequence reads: CASSFGLAGNEQYF. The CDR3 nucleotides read TGTGCCAGCAGCTTCGGACTAGCGGGGAACGAGCAGTACTTC.

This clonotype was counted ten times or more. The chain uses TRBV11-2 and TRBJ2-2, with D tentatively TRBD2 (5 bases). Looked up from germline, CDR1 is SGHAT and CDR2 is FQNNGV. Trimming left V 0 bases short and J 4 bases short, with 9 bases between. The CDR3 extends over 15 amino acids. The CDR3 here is CASSLERTATGELFF. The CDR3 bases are TGTGCCAGCAGCTTAGAGCGGACTGCCACCGGGGAGCTGTTTTTT.

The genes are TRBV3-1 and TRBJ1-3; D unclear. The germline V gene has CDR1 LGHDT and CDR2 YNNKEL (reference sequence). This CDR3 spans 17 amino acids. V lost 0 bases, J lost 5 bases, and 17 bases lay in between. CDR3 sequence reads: CASSQDPAKERRNTIYF. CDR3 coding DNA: TGTGCCAGCAGCCAAGATCCCGCTAAGGAAAGACGAAACACCATATATTTT.

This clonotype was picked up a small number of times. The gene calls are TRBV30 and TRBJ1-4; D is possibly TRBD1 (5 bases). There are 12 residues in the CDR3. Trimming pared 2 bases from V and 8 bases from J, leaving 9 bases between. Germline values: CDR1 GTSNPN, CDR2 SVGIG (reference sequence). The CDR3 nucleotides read TGTGCCTGGAGTCGGGGCGGCGAAAAACTGTTTTTT. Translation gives CAWSRGGEKLFF.

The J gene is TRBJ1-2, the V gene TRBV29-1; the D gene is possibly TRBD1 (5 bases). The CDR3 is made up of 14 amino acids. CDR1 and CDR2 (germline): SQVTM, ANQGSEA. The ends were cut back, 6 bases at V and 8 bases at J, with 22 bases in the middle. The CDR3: CSVVAGQPARGYTF. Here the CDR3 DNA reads TGCAGCGTCGTGGCTGGACAACCGGCTCGGGGCTACACCTTC.

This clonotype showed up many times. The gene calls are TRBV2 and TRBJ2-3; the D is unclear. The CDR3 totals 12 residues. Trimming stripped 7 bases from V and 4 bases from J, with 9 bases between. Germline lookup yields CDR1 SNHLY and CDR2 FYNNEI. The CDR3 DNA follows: TGTGCCAGCACACGATTACCAGATACGCAGTATTTT. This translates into CASTRLPDTQYF.

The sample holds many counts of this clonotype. CDR3 residues: CASSIGGRGRQPQHF. The CDR3 DNA follows: TGTGCCAGTAGTATAGGTGGCAGGGGACGGCAGCCCCAGCATTTT. The chain couples TRBV19 to TRBJ1-5, with a tentative D call TRBD1 (6 bases). The CDR3 spans 15 residues. V lost 1 base and J 7 bases, leaving 14 bases between the germline ends. Germline loops: CDR1 LNHDA, CDR2 SQIVND (reference sequence).

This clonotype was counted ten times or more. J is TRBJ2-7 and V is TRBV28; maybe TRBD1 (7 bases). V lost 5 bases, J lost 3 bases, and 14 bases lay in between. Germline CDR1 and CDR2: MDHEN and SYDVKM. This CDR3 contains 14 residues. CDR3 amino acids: CASSSSGGSYEQYF. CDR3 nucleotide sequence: TGTGCCAGCAGTAGTTCAGGGGGGAGCTACGAGCAGTACTTC.

The CDR3 spells CSARGATGDIQYF. In DNA form, the CDR3 reads TGCAGTGCTAGAGGTGCGACCGGAGACATTCAGTACTTC. The chain uses TRBV20-1 and TRBJ2-4, with no clear D. Per the germline V gene, CDR1 is DFQATT and CDR2 is SNEGSKA (reference sequence). The germline V and J ends were trimmed by 1 base and 8 bases, with 12 bases remaining between them. The CDR3 loop spans 13 amino acids.

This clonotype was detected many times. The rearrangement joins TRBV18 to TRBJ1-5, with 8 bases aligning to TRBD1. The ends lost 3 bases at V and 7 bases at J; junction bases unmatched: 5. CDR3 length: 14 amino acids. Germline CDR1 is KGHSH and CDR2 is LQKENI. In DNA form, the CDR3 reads TGTGCCAGCTCACCGGGACAGGAATTCCAGCCCCAGCATTTT. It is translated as CASSPGQEFQPQHF.

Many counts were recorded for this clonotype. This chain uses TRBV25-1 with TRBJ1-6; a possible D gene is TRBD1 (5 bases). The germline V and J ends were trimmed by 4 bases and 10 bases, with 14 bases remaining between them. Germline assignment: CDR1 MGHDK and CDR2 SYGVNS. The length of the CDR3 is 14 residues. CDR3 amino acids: CASSVGGTNSPLHF. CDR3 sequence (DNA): TGTGCCAGCAGTGTCGGGGGGACGAACTCACCCCTCCACTTT.

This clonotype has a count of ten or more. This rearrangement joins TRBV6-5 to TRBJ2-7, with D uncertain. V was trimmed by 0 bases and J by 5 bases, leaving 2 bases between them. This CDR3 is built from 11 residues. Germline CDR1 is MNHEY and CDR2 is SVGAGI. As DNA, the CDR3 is TGTGCCAGCAGTTACTCGGACGAGCAGTACTTC. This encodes CASSYSDEQYF.

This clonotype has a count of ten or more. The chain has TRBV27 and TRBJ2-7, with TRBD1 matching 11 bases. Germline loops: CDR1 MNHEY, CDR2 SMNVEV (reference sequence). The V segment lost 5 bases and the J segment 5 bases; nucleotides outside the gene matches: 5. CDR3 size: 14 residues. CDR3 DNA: TGTGCCAGCAGTATCCGGACAGGGGGCCACGAGCAGTACTTC. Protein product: CASSIRTGGHEQYF.

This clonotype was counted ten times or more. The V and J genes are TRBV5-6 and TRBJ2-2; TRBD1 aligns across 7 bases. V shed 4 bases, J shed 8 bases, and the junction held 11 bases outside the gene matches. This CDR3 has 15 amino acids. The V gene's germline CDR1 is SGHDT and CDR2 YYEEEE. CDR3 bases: TGTGCCAGCAGCCCCGGGACAGCGGCCGTGGGGGAGCTGTTTTTT. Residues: CASSPGTAAVGELFF.

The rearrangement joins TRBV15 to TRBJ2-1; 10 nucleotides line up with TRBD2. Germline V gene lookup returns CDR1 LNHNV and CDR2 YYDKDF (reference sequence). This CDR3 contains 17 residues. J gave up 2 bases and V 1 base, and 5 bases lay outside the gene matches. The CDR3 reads CATSRVRAGGAYNEQFF. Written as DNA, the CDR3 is TGTGCCACCAGCAGAGTACGAGCGGGAGGGGCCTACAATGAGCAGTTCTTC.

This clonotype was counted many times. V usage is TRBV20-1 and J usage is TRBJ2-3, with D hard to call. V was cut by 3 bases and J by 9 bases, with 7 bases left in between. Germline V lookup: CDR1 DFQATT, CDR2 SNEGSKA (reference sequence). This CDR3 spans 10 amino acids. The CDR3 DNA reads TGCAGTGCTAGCGAGGCCACGCAGTATTTT. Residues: CSASEATQYF.

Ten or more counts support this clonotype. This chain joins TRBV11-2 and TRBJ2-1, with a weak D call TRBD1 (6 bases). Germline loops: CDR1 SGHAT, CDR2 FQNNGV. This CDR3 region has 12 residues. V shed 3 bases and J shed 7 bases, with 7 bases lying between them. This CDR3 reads CASSFRGNEQFF. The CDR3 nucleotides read TGTGCCAGCAGCTTTAGGGGGAATGAGCAGTTCTTC.

The CDR3 DNA sequence: TGTGCCACCAGCTCCCTACGGGGGACAGATACGCAGTATTTT. This gives the protein CATSSLRGTDTQYF. The chain recombines TRBV15 with TRBJ2-3, with a possible D match to TRBD2 (6 bases). The CDR3 length is 14 residues. V was clipped by 5 bases and J by 3 bases, with 12 bases between them. The V gene's germline CDR1 is LNHNV and CDR2 YYDKDF (reference sequence). Full variable domain (outside the CDR3, taken from reference TRBV15 and TRBJ2-3): DAMVIQNPRYQVTQFGKPVTLSCSQTLNHNVMYWYQQKSSQAPKLLFHYYDKDFNNEADTPDNFQSRRPNTSFCFLDIRSPGLGDTAMYLCATSSLRGTDTQYFGPGTRLTVL.

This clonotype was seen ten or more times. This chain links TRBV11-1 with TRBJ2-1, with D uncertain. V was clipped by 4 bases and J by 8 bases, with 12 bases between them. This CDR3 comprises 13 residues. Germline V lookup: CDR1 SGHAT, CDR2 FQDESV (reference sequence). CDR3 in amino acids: CASSYPGGDEQFF. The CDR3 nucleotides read TGTGCCAGCAGCTACCCCGGTGGGGATGAGCAGTTCTTC. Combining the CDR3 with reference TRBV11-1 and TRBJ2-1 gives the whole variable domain EAEVAQSPRYKITEKSQAVAFWCDPISGHATLYWYRQILGQGPELLVQFQDESVVDDSQLPKDRFSAERLKGVDSTLKIQPAELGDSAMYLCASSYPGGDEQFFGPGTRLTVL.

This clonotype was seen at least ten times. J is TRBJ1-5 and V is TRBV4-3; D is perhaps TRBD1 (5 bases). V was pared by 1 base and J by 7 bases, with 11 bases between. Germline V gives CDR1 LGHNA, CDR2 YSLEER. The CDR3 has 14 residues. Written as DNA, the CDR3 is TGCGCCAGCAGCCAAGTTGAGAGGGACCAGCCCCAGCATTTT. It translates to CASSQVERDQPQHF.

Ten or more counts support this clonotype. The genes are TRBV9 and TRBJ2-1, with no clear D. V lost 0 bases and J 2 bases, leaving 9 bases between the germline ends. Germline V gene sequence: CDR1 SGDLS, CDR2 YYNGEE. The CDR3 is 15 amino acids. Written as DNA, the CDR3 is TGTGCCAGCAGCGTAGCCAGTACCACCTACAATGAGCAGTTCTTC. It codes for CASSVASTTYNEQFF.